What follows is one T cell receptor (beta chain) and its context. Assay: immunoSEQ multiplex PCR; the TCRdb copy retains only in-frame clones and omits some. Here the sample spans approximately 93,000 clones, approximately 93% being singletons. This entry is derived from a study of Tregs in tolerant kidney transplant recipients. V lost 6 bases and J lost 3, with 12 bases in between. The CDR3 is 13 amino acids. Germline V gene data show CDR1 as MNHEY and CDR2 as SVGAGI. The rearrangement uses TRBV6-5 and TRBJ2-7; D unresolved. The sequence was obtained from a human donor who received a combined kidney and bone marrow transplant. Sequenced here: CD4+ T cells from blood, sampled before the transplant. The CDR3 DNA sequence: TGTGCCAGCAGACGTTCACAGTACTACGAGCAGTACTTC. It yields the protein CASRRSQYYEQYF.